This TCR beta chain originates from a study of OX40 agonist ivuxolimab in advanced cancers. Study details: Eligibility admitted prior anti-PD-1, anti-PD-L1 or anti-CTLA-4 therapy; around 41% had some. Three patients showed partial responses: one hepatocellular carcinoma and two cutaneous melanoma cases.

Some clones are missing from TCRdb's copy, which holds only in-frame ones; the method was immunoSEQ multiplex PCR. The sample records approximately 51,000 clones, about 80% being singletons. The V gene's germline CDR1 is GTSNPN and CDR2 SVGIG (reference sequence). The CDR3 extends over 13 amino acids. V shed 5 bases and J shed 2 bases, with 7 bases lying between them. The genes are TRBV30 and TRBJ1-6; D is undetermined. The sequenced sample was CD4+ or CD8+ T cells sorted from blood, obtained in a trial of the OX40 agonist ivuxolimab. The clonotype was recovered from an adult with an advanced solid tumor such as melanoma, head and neck, liver or kidney cancer. As DNA, the CDR3 is TGTGCCTGGGCAGACACCTATAATTCACCCCTCCACTTT. Translation gives CAWADTYNSPLHF.